This TCR beta chain was identified during a study of cytomegalovirus exposure and HLA in healthy donors (dated by TCRdb to the late 2010s). Regarding the research as a whole: In an earlier analysis of 550 to 750 of the donors, around 300 Gb of sequence data and 95 million to 130 million unique TCR beta sequences from roughly 200 million T cells were reported. Among roughly 400 genotyped donors of the cohort, an average of about 240,000 unique TCR beta nucleotide sequences was sequenced per donor, of which about 18% were non-productive. Rather than drawing on any new phenotypic data, the later analysis identified candidate immune exposures from TCR beta sequences and the way those sequences occurred across donors. In addition to the first cohort of approximately 650 subjects, a separate validation cohort of around 110 different subjects was used. The aim of the study was to test whether cataloging public T cell receptors could identify signatures of past pathogen exposure. Alongside the repertoire data, information on donor age, sex, ethnicity and CMV serostatus was compiled. The study combined high-throughput TCR immunosequencing, statistical association of individual TCRs with disease status, and machine learning to predict cytomegalovirus infection status. To decide whether each TCR beta V gene segment behaved as functional or pseudogenic, an earlier analysis of some 580 of the donors relied on high-throughput TCR beta sequencing. A later analysis re-analyzed previously published TCR beta repertoires from 666 donors and added high-resolution HLA genotyping to study TCR occurrence patterns. Among the approximately 400 genotyped donors, approximately 82% belonged to the genetic ancestry cluster associated with self-reported Caucasian donors. Both class I and class II loci were covered by HLA typing, at four-digit resolution. Because of strong linkage in the cohort, four to six DR-DQ haplotypes were treated as single units for association and clustering. The T cell repertoires of 670 or so subjects were profiled by immunosequencing and related to cytomegalovirus serostatus. An early release that covered about 640 HLA-typed donors contained around 300 gigabases of sequencing data and roughly 84 million unique TCR sequences. Typing coverage varied by locus: roughly 620-630 donors for A, B, C, DRB1 and DQB1; more than 500 for DQA1; approximately 610 for DPA1; more than 450 for DPB1. Every discovery cohort repertoire had been produced on one sequencing platform. A later genetic analysis used genome-wide SNP genotypes for about 65% of the roughly 700 donors, treating that subset as a discovery cohort.

The cohort was made up of several hundred healthy bone marrow donors. At the time of sampling, all cohort members were nominally healthy, though unrecorded immune exposures were likely present. The donor tested CMV seronegative and was one of the 352 seronegative cohort members. A peripheral blood sample was collected from each donor, and TCR beta sequencing was performed on peripheral blood mononuclear cells. The Qiagen DNeasy Blood Extraction Kit was used to extract genomic DNA from the blood cell samples. Library preparation used the immunoSEQ multiplex PCR assay. For the multiplex PCR, a mixture combining 60 forward primers for TCR Vbeta segments and 13 reverse primers for TCR Jbeta segments was used. The CDR3 region of rearranged TCR beta genes was amplified from genomic DNA by a multiplex PCR assay. The amplified TCR beta libraries were sequenced on the Illumina HiSeq System as 87-base-pair reads. The study's own analysis went as follows. Across the roughly 640 repertoires, a later analysis counted tens of millions of unique TCR beta chains, around 11 million of which were shared by at least two donors. Raw reads were error-corrected and collapsed into unique sequences with a nearest-neighbor algorithm that merged closely related sequences to remove PCR and sequencing errors. Alignment of CDR3 sequences to IMGT reference sequences was used to assign V, D and J gene segments. For a sequence to be retained, at least a six-nucleotide match to both a V gene segment and a J gene segment was required. A rearrangement was called productive if the CDR3 had no stop codons and remained in frame with V and J, and every other rearrangement was called non-productive. CDR3 was defined according to IMGT convention as the region running from the second conserved V-encoded cysteine to the conserved J-encoded phenylalanine. The earlier analysis of about 590 of the donors excluded sequences that lacked an unambiguous match to a single V gene segment. An earlier analysis of several hundred of the donors called V segments functional above 56.7% productive rearrangements and segregating when the between-donor standard deviation exceeded 5%. To diagnose cytomegalovirus status from the catalog of TCR beta chain sequences, a statistical classification framework was built. V and J gene assignment, in a later analysis, came from comparing TCR nucleotide sequences with IMGT/GENE-DB human TR gene sequences. Using the TCRdist pipeline, a later analysis assigned CDR3 sequences along with most-parsimonious VDJ recombination scenarios. In a later analysis, each TCR beta chain was defined by its CDR3 amino acid sequence together with its V-gene family, and reads without a unique V-gene family were excluded. To address suspected cross-contamination and a sequencing artifact, a later analysis removed 592 highly shared, low-generation-probability nucleotide sequences. For each public chain, a later analysis derived a clonal expansion index from normalized ranks of inferred template counts within each repertoire. In a later analysis, generation probabilities were computed using a VDJ recombination model fitted to out-of-frame rearrangements, and the results were checked against IGoR. A later analysis scored TCR-TCR, TCR-HLA and TCR-CMV co-occurrence with hypergeometric tests, applying a repertoire-size bias correction to TCR pairs. To estimate false discovery rates, a later analysis permuted the HLA or CMV assignments 20 times. In a later analysis, co-occurring TCRs were grouped using DBSCAN, and TCRdist sequence similarity was added for clustering within HLA-allele-positive subsets. For co-occurrence clustering, repertoires with fewer than 30,000 or more than 120,000 public chains were excluded, along with several repertoires with anomalous nucleotide sharing. In TCRdb, the immuneACCESS table is reduced to in-frame sequences with V and J assigned. These tables do not hold every clone; where another copy was compared, an unresolved V gene accounts for under half, and the others remain unexplained. V and J calls and clone size are as listed in that table; D and trimming were resolved from the DNA. This sample holds around 180,000 clones; 80% were observed only once. Jointly, the top ten make up about 1.1% of the sample.

The germline V gene gives CDR1 as SGHTA and CDR2 as FQGNSA. Its CDR3 holds 13 amino acids, cysteine through phenylalanine. Left in the record is the CDR3 DNA by itself, 39 bases read in frame from the first base. V and J are truncated by 1 base and 5 bases respectively, leaving an intervening sequence of 8 bases. What the study reported, not specific to this receptor: Some IMGT-functional V segments, including TRBV6-2 and TRBV6-3, could not be told apart with the 87-base-pair reads, so those segments were excluded. In the study, roughly 160 TCR beta chains were listed as associated with cytomegalovirus. Several of the top co-occurrence clusters appeared to be linked to parvovirus B19, influenza, CMV and Epstein-Barr virus, according to a later analysis. A later analysis found that HLA-associated TCR beta chains were more clonally expanded and had lower generation probabilities than equally common non-associated chains. In a later analysis, 15,000 to 20,000 TCR beta sequences were associated with specific HLA alleles at a false discovery rate of 0.05. This cohort had only TCR beta chains sequenced, and the lack of alpha or paired-chain data limited which features could be detected. HLA typing was unavailable for some donors at each locus, so association tests used only the typed subset. The authors suggested that the approach could potentially be extended to other disease states and immunological phenotypes. The classifier was reported to diagnose cytomegalovirus status with high specificity and sensitivity in both the original cohort and the validation cohort. A later genetic analysis associated a missense DCLRE1C variant with V-gene and J-gene trimming of TCR beta chains, and an independent cohort replicated the association. Sequencing depth was assumed to be roughly uniform across donors in the presence/absence analyses, though that assumption may not hold. A further reported finding was that TCR beta sequences accurately predicted the HLA-A and HLA-B alleles for most subjects in the first cohort. A later analysis found that TCR association rates varied across HLA loci, with DRB1 alleles showing the most associated TCRs and HLA-C alleles the fewest. A group of highly shared sequence variants was considered likely to be a technical artifact of the sequencing pipeline. Immune exposure information for the cohort was limited to CMV serostatus. Most TCR sequences were seen in very few donors, while some public TCRs were found in many individuals. In an earlier analysis of more than 450 of the donors, most TCR beta V segments were observed in productive rearrangements about 90% or about 30% of the time, broadly matching IMGT annotations. Strong co-occurrence of HLA alleles, especially DR and DQ, made assigning TCR associations to individual alleles difficult. The earlier analysis of approximately 560 of the donors excluded about 16 rarely observed V segments, including chromosome 9 orphons, because counts were too low. In vitro tests confirmed that a few of the cytomegalovirus-associated TCR beta chains recognize cytomegalovirus antigens. Linkage disequilibrium might explain the correlated functional status among segregating V segments, but an unknown experimental factor could not be excluded. In a later genetic analysis, fewer N-insertions in productive TCRs were reported among donors in an Asian-associated ancestry cluster than the roughly 700-donor mean. Most CMV-associated TCR beta chains appeared to be HLA-restricted in a later analysis, and the HLA associations seemed to be driven largely by CMV exposure.

In regard to this clone: The antigen it binds to is not known. No per-base quality is available; no much larger clone lies one base away.

In this chain, TRBV7-2 is recombined with TRBJ2-5, with the D gene uncertain. This clonotype was obtained from a woman in her 40s in good health and CMV-seronegative. The sequenced sample was PBMCs. The CDR3 protein sequence reads: CASSLDFWETQYF. In nucleotides, the sequence is TGTGCCAGCAGCTTAGACTTTTGGGAGACCCAGTACTTC.